This entry lists 10 T cell receptor beta chains sequenced from one sample in a study of beta chain features in type 1 diabetes (dated by TCRdb to 2017 to 2018). The library was built by means of the immunoSEQ multiplex PCR assay. The entire amount of isolated RNA was reverse transcribed using the High Capacity cDNA Reverse Transcription Kit, so the sequenced TCRB transcripts were expressed ones. The table was pulled from immuneACCESS by TCRdb, which kept in-frame rearrangements only. Such tables lose some clones; where checked, under half of the loss comes from unresolved V genes, and the rest has no known cause. Here the sample has 9,000 or so clones; 70% to 80% occur a single time. The ten top clones hold about 1.4% of the sample. Sequencing was done on a sample of Tregs from blood. The intended sense of this specimen's cell subset or site label: regulatory CD4+ T cells. Receptor source: a young woman in good health.

The genes are TRBV30 and TRBJ1-2, with no clear D. This CDR3 comprises 13 residues. Germline CDR1 reads GTSNPN; CDR2 reads SVGIG (reference sequence). Trimming pared 5 bases from V and 0 bases from J, leaving 10 bases between. The CDR3 nucleotides are TGTGCCTGGGACTGGGAGGCTAACTATGGCTACACCTTC. Translation gives CAWDWEANYGYTF.

In its sample, this clone was seen a few times. This chain joins TRBV18 and TRBJ2-7; no reliable D call. This CDR3 spans 13 amino acids. Germline CDR1 is KGHSH and CDR2 is LQKENI. V lost 2 bases and J 2 bases, leaving 7 bases between the germline ends. The CDR3 coding sequence is TGTGCCAGCTCACCATACCGAGCCTACGAGCAGTACTTC. Amino acids: CASSPYRAYEQYF.

The rearrangement uses TRBV5-1 and TRBJ2-7; D gene uncertain. The germline V and J ends were trimmed by 4 bases and 6 bases, with 17 bases remaining between them. Germline CDR1 is SGHRS and CDR2 is YFSETQ. CDR3 length: 14 residues. The CDR3, as DNA: TGCGCCAGCAGCCATGCGACTCACACGAGCGAGCAGTACTTC. Translating gives CASSHATHTSEQYF.

The chain recombines TRBV7-9 with TRBJ2-7; 7 positions agree with TRBD1. This CDR3 region has 11 residues. Germline lookup yields CDR1 SEHNR and CDR2 FQNEAQ (reference sequence). After removal of 3 bases from V and 10 bases from J, the junction contained 3 bases not matched to a gene. The CDR3: CASSLTGPQYF. The CDR3 DNA reads TGTGCCAGCAGCTTGACAGGGCCTCAGTACTTC.

The chain has TRBV5-6 and TRBJ2-7; 8 bases are shared with TRBD1. Germline V lookup: CDR1 SGHDT, CDR2 YYEEEE. This CDR3 spans 16 amino acids. J lost 7 bases, V lost 4 bases, and 16 bases had no gene match. This CDR3 reads CASSTTRDRPSWEQYF. The CDR3 DNA is TGTGCCAGCAGCACCACACGGGACAGGCCCTCTTGGGAGCAGTACTTC.

V usage is TRBV9 and J usage is TRBJ2-3, with D perhaps TRBD2 (6 bases). The CDR3 length is 13 residues. Between the trimmed V and J ends, which lost 5 bases and 2 bases, there was a span of 9 bases. Germline V gene data show CDR1 as SGDLS and CDR2 as YYNGEE. The CDR3 loop reads CASRGTYTDTQYF. CDR3 nucleotide sequence: TGTGCCAGCAGGGGGACTTACACAGATACGCAGTATTTT.

V and J are TRBV10-2 and TRBJ1-2; 10 bases are a match to TRBD1. V was pared by 6 bases and J by 5 bases, with 9 bases of the junction left unmatched. Germline V CDR1 and CDR2: WSHSY, SAAADI. CDR3 size: 15 residues. The CDR3 region is CASSLDDRGLYGYTF. CDR3 DNA: TGCGCCAGCAGCTTAGACGACAGGGGGCTGTATGGCTACACCTTC.

This sequence joins TRBV30 and TRBJ2-6; weak D call: TRBD2 (5 bases). Per germline, CDR1 GTSNPN and CDR2 SVGIG (reference sequence). CDR3 length: 16 residues. Deletions cut 4 bases from V and 0 bases from J, with 13 bases between. The CDR3 DNA reads as TGTGCCTGGACCACCCTTGGAGGCTCTGGGGCCAACGTCCTGACTTTC. Translation gives CAWTTLGGSGANVLTF. The whole variable domain, remainder taken from reference TRBV30 and TRBJ2-6, is SQTIHQWPATLVQPVGSPLSLECTVEGTSNPNLYWYRQAAGRGLQLLFYSVGIGQISSEVPQNLSASRPQDRQFILSSKKLLLSDSGFYLCAWTTLGGSGANVLTFGAGSRLTVL.

The chain carries TRBV7-7 and TRBJ1-5; 8 bases fit TRBD1. Trimming at V came to 5 bases and at J to 7 bases, leaving 4 bases not matched to a gene. The length of the CDR3 is 13 residues. Germline assignment: CDR1 SSHAT and CDR2 FNYEAQ (reference sequence). CDR3 loop: CASSVAGGQPQHF. DNA for the CDR3: TGTGCCAGCAGCGTCGCAGGGGGCCAGCCCCAGCATTTT. The whole variable domain, filled in from reference TRBV7-7 and TRBJ1-5, reads GAGVSQSPRYKVTKRGQDVTLRCDPISSHATLYWYQQALGQGPEFLTYFNYEAQPDKSGLPSDRFSAERPEGSISTLTIQRTEQRDSAMYRCASSVAGGQPQHFGDGTRLSIL.

V usage is TRBV5-1 and J usage is TRBJ2-6; a possible D gene is TRBD2 (5 bases). Germline V CDR1 and CDR2: SGHRS, YFSETQ. The V and J ends lost 4 bases and 0 bases respectively, with 8 bases between them. There are 15 residues in the CDR3. CDR3 nucleotides: TGCGCCAGCAGCCACGAGGGCTCTGGGGCCAACGTCCTGACTTTC. Translating it yields CASSHEGSGANVLTF.